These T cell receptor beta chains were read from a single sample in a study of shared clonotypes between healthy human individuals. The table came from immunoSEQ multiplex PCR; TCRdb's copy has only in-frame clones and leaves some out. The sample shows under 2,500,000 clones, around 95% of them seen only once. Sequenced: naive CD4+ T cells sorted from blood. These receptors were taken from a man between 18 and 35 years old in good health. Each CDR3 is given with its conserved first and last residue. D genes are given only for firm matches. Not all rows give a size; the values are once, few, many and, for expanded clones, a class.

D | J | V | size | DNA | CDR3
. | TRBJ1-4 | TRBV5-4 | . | TGTGCCACAAAAGGTGGGGGGCGTCTCGGTAATGAAAAACTGTTTTTT | CATKGGGRLGNEKLFF
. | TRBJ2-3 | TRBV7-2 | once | TGTGCCAGCAGCCCGACGAGCACAGATACGCAGTATTTT | CASSPTSTDTQYF
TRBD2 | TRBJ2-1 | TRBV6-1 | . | TGTGCCAGCAGTGGCGCGGGGCGGGGGTACTACAATGAGCAGTTCTTC | CASSGAGRGYYNEQFF
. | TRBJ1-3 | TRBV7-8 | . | TGTGCCAGCAGCCTCATCGACAGCCGAGCTGGAAACACCATATATTTT | CASSLIDSRAGNTIYF
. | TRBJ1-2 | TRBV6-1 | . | TGTGCCAGCACCCTGGGGGGGCGCGGGAATGGCTACACCTTC | CASTLGGRGNGYTF
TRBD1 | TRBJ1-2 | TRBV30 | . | TGTGCCGCCACAGGGGTAGTTTTTGGCTACACCTTC | CAATGVVFGYTF
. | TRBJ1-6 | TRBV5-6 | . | TGTGCCAGCAGCTTGGTCGGGGCGGGGAATTCACCCCTCCACTTT | CASSLVGAGNSPLHF
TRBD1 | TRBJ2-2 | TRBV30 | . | TGTGCCTGGGCCGCCGGGACAGCCAACACCGGGGAGCTGTTTTTT | CAWAAGTANTGELFF
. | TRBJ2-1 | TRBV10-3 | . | TGTGCCATCAGTGAGTCATCCGGTCCCCAGGGGTACAATGAGCAGTTCTTC | CAISESSGPQGYNEQFF
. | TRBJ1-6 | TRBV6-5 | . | TGTGCCAGCAGTCACAGGGAGGGCAATTCACCCCTCCACTTT | CASSHREGNSPLHF
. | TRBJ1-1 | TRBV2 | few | TGTGCCAGCAGGACGGGACGGAAGAACACTGAAGCTTTCTTT | CASRTGRKNTEAFF
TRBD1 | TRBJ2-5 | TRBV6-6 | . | TGTGCCAGCAGTACCCTTGGACAGGGGCAAGAGACCCAGTACTTC | CASSTLGQGQETQYF
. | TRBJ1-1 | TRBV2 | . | TGTGCCAGCAGCGACTCCCGCCCTGAAGCTTTCTTT | CASSDSRPEAFF
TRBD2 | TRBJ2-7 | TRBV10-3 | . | TGTGCCATCAGTCCGGGACTAGCATCTGAGGAGCAGTACTTC | CAISPGLASEEQYF